Listed below are T cell receptor beta chains from one sample, sequenced in a study of blood T cells in healthy people across ages. Each CDR3 protein is one row after TCRdb ran MiXCR on the 5' RACE reads. The sample has roughly 800,000 distinct CDR3 sequences; more than 45% are singletons. Sequenced material: blood. Source of these receptors: a man younger than 40 in good health. Each CDR3 is given with its conserved first and last residue. Each record gives: D gene, J gene, clone size, V gene, CDR3 DNA, CDR3 protein. The D gene is left open where the match is weak. Expanded clones get a size class; other rows say once, few or many, or leave the size out.

. | TRBJ2-3 | . | TRBV6-5 | TGTGCCAGCAGTCACTTGTCGGGGATCACAGATACGCAGTATTTT | CASSHLSGITDTQYF
TRBD1 | TRBJ1-5 | . | TRBV7-9 | TGTGCCAGCAGCTTGGACAGGCAGAGTAGCAATCAGCCCCAGCATTTT | CASSLDRQSSNQPQHF
. | TRBJ2-7 | . | TRBV7-6 | TGTGCCAGCAGCTTAGGGTTCCGGCTTCCCCAATCCTACGAGCAGTACTTC | CASSLGFRLPQSYEQYF
. | TRBJ2-5 | . | TRBV5-5 | TGTGCCAGCAGCTTAGCCGGGACAAGTGGCTACGAGCGGTACTTC | CASSLAGTSGYERYF
. | TRBJ2-2 | . | TRBV12-3/TRBV12-4 | TGTGCCAGCAGTGGGCGCGGAGCGAACACCGGGGAGCTGTTTTTT | CASSGRGANTGELFF
. | TRBJ2-7 | few | TRBV7-2 | TGTGCCAGCAGCTTAGCGCCATCAGGGAGCGAGCAGTACTTC | CASSLAPSGSEQYF
TRBD1 | TRBJ2-1 | . | TRBV5-1 | TGCGCCAGCAAGGGACAGGGCCGATACAATGAGCAGTTCTTC | CASKGQGRYNEQFF
. | TRBJ1-2 | . | TRBV12-3/TRBV12-4 | TGTGCCAGTAGTTTAGTAACAGCCTTAAACTATGGCTACACCTTC | CASSLVTALNYGYTF
. | TRBJ1-2 | . | TRBV6-5 | TGTGCCAGCGCCGGCGGCAGGGGCTTCTATGGCTACACCTTC | CASAGGRGFYGYTF
. | TRBJ2-4 | once | TRBV5-1 | TGCGCCAGCAGTTTTTCACAGGGCCTACGGGGCAAAAACATTCAGTACTTC | CASSFSQGLRGKNIQYF
. | TRBJ1-2 | many | TRBV12-3/TRBV12-4 | TGCGCCAGCAGCGGGGGATATGGCTACACCTTC | CASSGGYGYTF
. | TRBJ2-7 | . | TRBV6-1 | TGTGCCAGCAGTGACAGGGTATGGGCCTACGAGCAGTACTTC | CASSDRVWAYEQYF
. | TRBJ2-5 | . | TRBV7-2 | TGTGCCAGCAGCTCAGGGGTACAAGAACAAGAGACCCAGTACTTC | CASSSGVQEQETQYF
TRBD2 | TRBJ2-3 | few | TRBV7-6 | TGTGCCAGCAGCTTAGTCGCTAGCGGCCCCCCAGATACGCAGTATTTT | CASSLVASGPPDTQYF
. | TRBJ2-5 | . | TRBV6-2/TRBV6-3 | TGTGCCAGCAGTTACTACGGGCCAGAGACCCAGTACTTC | CASSYYGPETQYF
. | TRBJ1-1 | . | TRBV19 | TGTGCCAGTAGTATCTGGGGGAACACTGAAGCTTTCTTT | CASSIWGNTEAFF
. | TRBJ1-2 | . | TRBV20-1 | TGCAGTGCTAGACCCGCGTCGGGGCTCTATGGCTACACCTTC | CSARPASGLYGYTF
TRBD2 | TRBJ2-1 | . | TRBV30 | TGTGCCTGGAGTGTTAGCGGGGGGGCCGATGAGCAGTTCTTC | CAWSVSGGADEQFF
. | TRBJ2-7 | . | TRBV29-1 | TGCAGCGTTCTCACCACTGCTGCCGAGCAGTACTTC | CSVLTTAAEQYF
. | TRBJ1-5 | . | TRBV12-3/TRBV12-4 | TGTGCCAGCAGGTCGGCCGTCCTTTATCAGCCCCAGCATTTT | CASRSAVLYQPQHF
TRBD2 | TRBJ2-7 | . | TRBV2 | TGTGCCAGGGGAGCGGGAGGATCCTACGAGCAGTACTTC | CARGAGGSYEQYF
. | TRBJ1-2 | . | TRBV25-1 | TGTGCCAGCACTTCTAGCTCAGATCACTATGGCTACACCTTC | CASTSSSDHYGYTF
. | TRBJ2-1 | . | TRBV5-1 | TGCGCCAGCAGAATCGGCGGAGGTTACAATGAGCAGTTCTTC | CASRIGGGYNEQFF
. | TRBJ2-6 | many | TRBV20-1 | TGCAGTGCTAGATCGTCCGGGGCCAACGTCCTGACTTTC | CSARSSGANVLTF